This TCR beta chain was recovered during a study of cytomegalovirus exposure and HLA in healthy donors. Findings of the study overall: A later analysis found that most CMV-associated TCR beta chains appeared HLA-restricted. The productive fraction for most TCR beta V segments was about 87% or about 30% in an earlier analysis.

Deletions cut 0 bases from V and 0 bases from J, with 8 bases between. This CDR3 contains 15 residues. The germline CDR1 and CDR2 sequences are MNHEY and SVGAGI. Primers included in the PCR were 60 Vbeta and 13 Jbeta primers. Clones were sequenced by immunoSEQ multiplex PCR, and TCRdb holds only the in-frame ones, with some missing. The sample table sets out under 65,000 clones. About this clone itself: Its antigen is unidentified.

This clonotype originated in a woman in her forties in good health and CMV-seronegative. This chain uses TRBV6-5 with TRBJ1-2; no firm D call. The sequenced sample was PBMCs. The chain's CDR3 is CASSYSPTSNYGYTF. The CDR3 bases are TGTGCCAGCAGTTACTCTCCGACATCTAACTATGGCTACACCTTC.